One sample yielded the 32 T cell receptor beta chains listed below, sequenced in a study of OX40 agonist ivuxolimab in advanced cancers. Data came from immunoSEQ multiplex PCR; TCRdb stores just in-frame clones and leaves some out. Among 39,000 or so clones, more than 70% were seen once, and the ten largest hold about 0.6%. The material was CD4+ or CD8+ T cells sorted from blood, obtained in a trial of the OX40 agonist ivuxolimab. These TCRs come from an adult with an advanced solid tumor such as melanoma, head and neck, liver or kidney cancer.

The CDR3 region is CASRDRGDEQFF. The DNA of the CDR3 is TGTGCCAGCCGGGACAGGGGCGATGAGCAGTTCTTC. The chain joins TRBV2 to TRBJ2-1; 10 positions agree with TRBD1. This CDR3 is built from 12 residues. Looked up from germline, CDR1 is SNHLY and CDR2 is FYNNEI. Germline trimming cut 8 bases from V and 8 bases from J; bases unmatched to any gene: 3.

The V call is TRBV5-1, the J call TRBJ1-5; D perhaps matches TRBD1 (6 bases). V was clipped by 4 bases and J by 2 bases, with 16 bases between them. Germline V CDR1 and CDR2: SGHRS, YFSETQ. The CDR3 covers 16 residues. The CDR3 loop reads CASSPEGGGGNQPQHF. DNA of the CDR3: TGCGCCAGCAGCCCCGAGGGGGGGGGTGGCAATCAGCCCCAGCATTTT.

This clone was picked up a small number of times. This chain links TRBV7-9 with TRBJ1-2; no firm D call. Germline-derived CDR1 and CDR2 are SEHNR and FQNEAQ (reference sequence). CDR3 length equals 14 residues. Deletions cut 2 bases from V and 6 bases from J, with 13 bases between. The CDR3 DNA reads TGTGCCAGCAGCTTATGGGGAAGGGAAGATGGCTACACCTTC. Protein product: CASSLWGREDGYTF.

The chain recombines TRBV4-2 with TRBJ1-2, with a weak D call TRBD1 (5 bases). CDR3 length equals 15 residues. Germline CDR1 LGHNA, CDR2 YNFKEQ. Trimming pared 1 base from V and 8 bases from J, leaving 17 bases between. The CDR3: CASSQARGREDGYTF. The CDR3 coding sequence is TGTGCCAGCAGCCAAGCCCGGGGCAGGGAGGACGGCTACACCTTC.

The chain uses TRBV4-1 and TRBJ2-7; maybe TRBD2 (6 bases). The CDR3 extends over 16 amino acids. V lost 1 base, J lost 2 bases, and 15 bases lay in between. The germline gives CDR1 MGHRA, CDR2 YSYEKL. Here the CDR3 DNA reads TGCGCCAGCAGCCAAGGAGGTCAGCGGGTGGCCTACGAGCAGTACTTC. It translates to CASSQGGQRVAYEQYF.

This chain joins TRBV5-1 and TRBJ2-2; no clear D gene. The CDR3 spans 15 residues. The V end was cut by 1 base, the J end by 1 base, with 8 bases between. Germline values: CDR1 SGHRS, CDR2 YFSETQ. The CDR3 DNA reads as TGCGCCAGCAGCTTGCATGAGCTGAACACCGGGGAGCTGTTTTTT. Its translation: CASSLHELNTGELFF.

Worth noting for this clone: Other DNA sequences of this sample code for an identical CDR3. The CDR3 region has the DNA TGTGCCAGCAGCGAGCAGGGGGCCTCCGGGGAGCTGTTTTTT. Its translation is CASSEQGASGELFF. This rearrangement joins TRBV6-1 to TRBJ2-2, with TRBD1 matching 8 bases. Germline-derived CDR1 and CDR2 are MNHNS and SASEGT. V shed 6 bases, J shed 6 bases, and the junction held 6 bases outside the gene matches. CDR3 length: 14 amino acids.

Here the CDR3 reads CASSKAAVHQPQHF. CDR3 DNA sequence: TGTGCCAGCTCAAAAGCGGCTGTGCATCAGCCCCAGCATTTT. The chain has TRBV6-5 and TRBJ1-5; D is uncertain. Germline V CDR1 and CDR2: MNHEY, SVGAGI. This CDR3 region has 14 residues. Trimming left V 8 bases short and J 5 bases short, with 16 bases between.

This clone was recorded once. In nucleotides, the CDR3 is TGTGCCAGCAGACCCGGACTGGACAGTAACTATGGCTACACCTTC. Its translation is CASRPGLDSNYGYTF. V is TRBV5-4 and J is TRBJ1-2; D is possibly TRBD1 (6 bases). V lost 5 bases and J 1 base, leaving 15 bases between the germline ends. The CDR3 is 15 residues long. Germline V gives CDR1 SGHNT, CDR2 YYREEE (reference sequence).

V is TRBV7-2 and J is TRBJ2-1; D is ambiguous. V was trimmed by 5 bases and J by 9 bases, leaving 14 bases between them. Germline V gene data show CDR1 as SGHTA and CDR2 as FQGNSA. The CDR3 extends over 13 amino acids. The CDR3 here is CASSPLRDFEQFF. Written as DNA, the CDR3 is TGTGCCAGCAGCCCCTTGCGAGACTTTGAGCAGTTCTTC.

A note on this clone: Within the sample, other DNA sequences also encode this same CDR3. This chain connects TRBV2 to TRBJ1-4; 7 bases are a match to TRBD1. There are 14 residues in the CDR3. Germline-derived CDR1 and CDR2 are SNHLY and FYNNEI. V was pared by 6 bases and J by 7 bases, with 8 bases of the junction left unmatched. The CDR3 spells CASSPEQGSEKLFF. The CDR3 DNA reads TGTGCCAGCAGCCCGGAACAGGGGTCTGAAAAACTGTTTTTT.

This clone was seen once. V usage is TRBV10-2 and J usage is TRBJ1-1; D gene ambiguous. Germline loops: CDR1 WSHSY, CDR2 SAAADI. This CDR3 is built from 16 residues. Trimming took off 0 bases at V and 4 bases at J, with 15 bases between the two ends. As DNA, the CDR3 is TGCGCCAGCAGTGAGTCGATACGGGGTAGAGGCACTGAAGCTTTCTTT. Residues: CASSESIRGRGTEAFF.

This clone was observed a single time. This chain links TRBV5-8 with TRBJ2-7, with 10 bases that match TRBD1. Germline V gene sequence: CDR1 SGHTS, CDR2 YDEGEE. Germline trimming cut 1 base from V and 5 bases from J; bases unmatched to any gene: 15. The CDR3 covers 18 residues. The CDR3 coding sequence is TGTGCCAGCAGCTTGTCTGTGGGGACAGGGGCCCCAAGCCACGAGCAGTACTTC. Protein sequence: CASSLSVGTGAPSHEQYF.

The chain couples TRBV7-2 to TRBJ2-2, with D perhaps matching TRBD2 (6 bases). The CDR3 contains 15 residues. Germline-derived CDR1 and CDR2 are SGHTA and FQGNSA. V lost 3 bases and J lost 0, with 8 bases in between. The CDR3 DNA reads as TGTGCCAGCAGCTTGGGACTGGCGAACACCGGGGAGCTGTTTTTT. It specifies CASSLGLANTGELFF.

This chain joins TRBV11-3 and TRBJ2-5; possible D gene TRBD1, 6 bases. There are 14 residues in the CDR3. Trimming pared 5 bases from V and 2 bases from J, leaving 12 bases between. Germline CDR1 SGHNT, CDR2 YENEEA. The CDR3 is CASSGGGQQETQYF. DNA of the CDR3: TGTGCCAGCAGCGGAGGTGGACAGCAAGAGACCCAGTACTTC.

This chain uses TRBV7-9 with TRBJ1-5; weak D call: TRBD1 (5 bases). V was cut by 5 bases and J by 5 bases, with 10 bases left in between. Germline CDR1 reads SEHNR; CDR2 reads FQNEAQ (reference sequence). The CDR3 is 13 residues long. DNA for the CDR3: TGTGCCAGCAGCCCCGGGGCAGATCAGCCCCAGCATTTT. It specifies CASSPGADQPQHF.

The rearrangement uses TRBV19 and TRBJ1-4; 7 positions match TRBD1. The CDR3 totals 14 residues. Trimming cost V 7 bases and J 8 bases; bases outside gene matches: 10. Germline V gene sequence: CDR1 LNHDA, CDR2 SQIVND (reference sequence). The CDR3 spells CASTSTGVLEKLFF. The CDR3 nucleotides read TGTGCCAGTACCTCAACAGGGGTTCTCGAAAAACTGTTTTTT.

The V gene is TRBV15, the J gene TRBJ1-2; weak D call: TRBD1 (6 bases). This CDR3 has 14 residues. Looked up from germline, CDR1 is LNHNV and CDR2 is YYDKDF (reference sequence). V was clipped by 2 bases and J by 8 bases, with 15 bases between them. The CDR3 DNA is TGTGCCACCAGCAGATCACGGACAGATCGGGGCTACACCTTC. Protein: CATSRSRTDRGYTF.

The V gene is TRBV5-1, the J gene TRBJ2-1; TRBD1 matches at 7 bases. Germline-derived CDR1 and CDR2 are SGHRS and YFSETQ. This CDR3 region has 12 residues. J was trimmed by 8 bases and V by 5 bases; bases with no gene match: 4. DNA of the CDR3: TGCGCCAGCAGGACAGGGACCGATGAGCAGTTCTTC. Protein product: CASRTGTDEQFF.

The chain combines TRBV7-2 with TRBJ2-2; 11 nucleotides match TRBD2. From germline, CDR1 is SGHTA and CDR2 FQGNSA. The V segment lost 5 bases and the J segment 4 bases; nucleotides outside the gene matches: 3. The CDR3 extends over 15 amino acids. The CDR3 sequence is CASSDSGGATGELFF. The CDR3 bases are TGTGCCAGCAGCGATAGCGGGGGGGCCACCGGGGAGCTGTTTTTT.

The chain links TRBV5-1 to TRBJ1-1, with 7 positions matching TRBD1. The germline V gene has CDR1 SGHRS and CDR2 YFSETQ. This CDR3 region has 15 residues. Trimming removed 6 bases from V and 2 bases from J; junction bases left unmatched: 10. CDR3 nucleotides: TGCGCCAGCACCCGGGGAGGGGGCGATAACACTGAAGCTTTCTTT. Translated: CASTRGGGDNTEAFF.

The gene calls are TRBV10-3 and TRBJ2-7, with 15 bases lining up with TRBD2. The CDR3 sequence is 16 residues long. CDR1 is ENHRY, CDR2 SYGVKD, per germline. V lost 5 bases, J lost 0 bases, and 2 bases stayed unmatched. CDR3 protein: CAISPGLAGGSYEQYF. Here the CDR3 DNA reads TGTGCCATCAGTCCGGGACTAGCGGGGGGCTCCTACGAGCAGTACTTC.

The chain has TRBV5-1 and TRBJ1-1; D not resolved. V shed 4 bases and J shed 1 base, with 14 bases lying between them. Germline values: CDR1 SGHRS, CDR2 YFSETQ. The CDR3 runs to 15 residues. CDR3 nucleotides: TGCGCCAGCAGCCTCCTACGGGAGGGGAACACTGAAGCTTTCTTT. The encoded protein is CASSLLREGNTEAFF.

Details on this clone: One end of the junction does not line up with germline, which may come from a read error. The chain carries TRBV2 and TRBJ1-1; D might be TRBD1 (6 bases). The CDR3 spans 15 residues. Looked up from germline, CDR1 is SNHLY and CDR2 is FYNNEI. CDR3 loop: CASTEQGLSGTEAFF. DNA of the CDR3: TGTGCCAGCACTGAACAGGGTCTGAGTGGCACTGAAGCTTTCTTT.

The V gene is TRBV19, the J gene TRBJ1-2, with a possible D match to TRBD1 (6 bases). Deletions cut 3 bases from V and 4 bases from J, with 12 bases between. The CDR3 totals 14 residues. Germline V lookup: CDR1 LNHDA, CDR2 SQIVND (reference sequence). This chain's CDR3 is CASSIGDRLYGYTF. CDR3 sequence (DNA): TGTGCCAGTAGTATCGGCGACAGGCTCTATGGCTACACCTTC.

The gene calls are TRBV7-9 and TRBJ2-1; no clear D. The CDR3 contains 12 residues. Looked up from germline, CDR1 is SEHNR and CDR2 is FQNEAQ (reference sequence). V lost 2 bases to trimming and J lost 3 bases, with 2 bases between them. The CDR3 spells CASSLIYNEQFF. DNA of the CDR3: TGTGCCAGCAGCTTAATCTACAATGAGCAGTTCTTC.

About this clone itself: One junction end disagrees with the germline gene, perhaps due to a read error. This rearrangement joins TRBV7-9 to TRBJ2-3, with 11 bases that match TRBD2. In germline, CDR1 is SEHNR, CDR2 FQNEAQ (reference sequence). The CDR3 covers 17 residues. The CDR3 is CASSLRLAGGLTYTQYF. The CDR3 coding sequence is TGTGCCAGCAGCTTAAGGCTAGCGGGGGGCCTCACATATACGCAGTATTTT.

The gene calls are TRBV5-8 and TRBJ2-1; 13 bases align to TRBD2. This CDR3 has 16 amino acids. Trimming at V came to 4 bases and at J to 7 bases, leaving 8 bases not matched to a gene. Germline V CDR1 and CDR2: SGHTS, YDEGEE. The CDR3 nucleotides read TGTGCCAGCAGCCACACTAGCGGGGGGGCCGGGAATGAGCAGTTCTTC. Protein product: CASSHTSGGAGNEQFF.

The V gene is TRBV29-1, the J gene TRBJ2-7; 9 nucleotides line up with TRBD1. There are 14 residues in the CDR3. CDR1 and CDR2 from the germline V gene are SQVTM and ANQGSEA. The junction had 5 bases not matched to a gene; V was cut back by 1 base and J by 4 bases. CDR3 DNA: TGCAGCGTTGAAGCCGGGACAGGGAAGTACGAGCAGTACTTC. Its translation: CSVEAGTGKYEQYF.

This clone has more than one count but fewer than ten. This rearrangement joins TRBV4-1 to TRBJ2-5, with 9 bases that match TRBD1. Germline trimming cut 3 bases from V and 2 bases from J; bases unmatched to any gene: 7. This CDR3 is 16 amino acids long. Germline-derived CDR1 and CDR2 are MGHRA and YSYEKL. CDR3 sequence (DNA): TGCGCCAGCAGCCAGGGACAGGGCGTAGGTCAAGAGACCCAGTACTTC. Its protein product is CASSQGQGVGQETQYF.

V and J are TRBV2 and TRBJ1-6; the D is unclear. This CDR3 comprises 11 residues. CDR1 and CDR2 (germline): SNHLY, FYNNEI. V lost 6 bases, J lost 13 bases, and 10 bases lay in between. The CDR3 region is CASRSMWPLHF. CDR3 coding DNA: TGTGCCAGCAGGTCAATGTGGCCCCTCCACTTT.

This clone has only one observation. The chain couples TRBV4-3 to TRBJ2-3; 11 bases fit TRBD2. V dropped 3 bases and J dropped 0; count of bases not matched to a gene: 2. The CDR3 is made up of 16 amino acids. Germline values: CDR1 LGHNA, CDR2 YSLEER. CDR3 nucleotide sequence: TGCGCCAGCAGCCATCCTAGCGGGGGGAGCACAGATACGCAGTATTTT. This translates into CASSHPSGGSTDTQYF.